The clone carrying this TCR beta chain was counted between two and nine times. The V gene's germline CDR1 is SGDLS and CDR2 YYNGEE. V gave up 1 base and J gave up 8 bases, with 12 bases separating them. CDR3 size: 14 residues. The authors ran a second PCR of about 6 to 12 cycles using a sample-barcoded 5' primer and a J-beta primer mix. TCRdb reprocessed the 5' RACE reads via MiXCR and lists one record per CDR3 protein. The sample contains around 670,000 distinct CDR3 sequences, about 28% of which appear only once. These data are taken from a study of blood T cells in healthy people across ages. The chain carries TRBV9 and TRBJ1-4, with D possibly being TRBD1 (5 bases). The specimen was blood. This TCR came from a woman aged 80 or older in good health. The CDR3 reads CASSVPGPEEKLFF. In DNA form, the CDR3 reads TGTGCCAGCAGCGTACCGGGACCGGAGGAAAAACTGTTTTTT.